A selection of T cell receptor beta chains follows, all from one sample in a study of vaccination effects on CD4 cells after COVID-19. These receptors are not linked to any known antigen. Some clones are missing from TCRdb's copy, which holds only in-frame ones; the method was immunoSEQ multiplex PCR. The repertoire holds tens of thousands of clones, roughly 79% seen once, with under 3% in the top ten. The starting material was CD4+ T cells from PBMCs cultured without peptide, obtained before COVID-19 vaccination. The receptors shown here come from a human donor who received a COVID-19 vaccine. CDR3s include the opening cysteine and the closing phenylalanine or tryptophan. Fields, in order: V gene, clone size, D gene, J gene, CDR3 DNA, CDR3 protein. The D gene is left open where the match is weak. For some rows the clone size is stated as once, few or many, or as a class when expanded; others skip it.

v_gene: TRBV7-9
abundance: .
d_gene: .
j_gene: TRBJ2-2
CDR3nt: TGTGCCAGCAGCTTAGTAAGGAGTACACCGAACACCGGGGAGCTGTTTTTT
CDR3aa: CASSLVRSTPNTGELFF

v_gene: TRBV7-9
abundance: .
d_gene: TRBD1
j_gene: TRBJ2-7
CDR3nt: TGTGCCAGCAGCTCACAAAAGGGGGCTCTCTACGAGCAGTACTTC
CDR3aa: CASSSQKGALYEQYF

v_gene: TRBV12-3/TRBV12-4
abundance: .
d_gene: .
j_gene: TRBJ2-3
CDR3nt: TGTGCCAGTTCCCGCTCCCGGTTTACGCAGTATTTT
CDR3aa: CASSRSRFTQYF

v_gene: TRBV15
abundance: once
d_gene: .
j_gene: TRBJ1-4
CDR3nt: TGTGCCACCAGCAGAGATCGCCCGGAGCTTGTTGAAAAACTGTTTTTT
CDR3aa: CATSRDRPELVEKLFF

v_gene: TRBV11-2
abundance: few
d_gene: .
j_gene: TRBJ2-7
CDR3nt: TGTGCCAGCAGCTCCATTGAGAACTACGAGCAGTACTTC
CDR3aa: CASSSIENYEQYF

v_gene: TRBV7-2
abundance: .
d_gene: TRBD1
j_gene: TRBJ2-5
CDR3nt: TGTGCCAGCAGCTCTGGACAGGGAGAGACCCAGTACTTC
CDR3aa: CASSSGQGETQYF

v_gene: TRBV30
abundance: .
d_gene: .
j_gene: TRBJ2-3
CDR3nt: TGTGCCTGGAGTCCCGCTGGTACGCAGTATTTT
CDR3aa: CAWSPAGTQYF

v_gene: TRBV5-4
abundance: .
d_gene: .
j_gene: TRBJ2-2
CDR3nt: TGTGCCAGCAAGGTGGTGGGTAACACCGGGGAGCTGTTTTTT
CDR3aa: CASKVVGNTGELFF

v_gene: TRBV15
abundance: .
d_gene: .
j_gene: TRBJ1-6
CDR3nt: TGTGCCACCAGCCGACTCGAGACAGATTCACCCCTCCACTTT
CDR3aa: CATSRLETDSPLHF

v_gene: TRBV6-2/TRBV6-3
abundance: .
d_gene: TRBD2
j_gene: TRBJ2-1
CDR3nt: TGTGCCAGCAGTTCTTCCGGGACTAGTTCCTACAATGAGCAGTTCTTC
CDR3aa: CASSSSGTSSYNEQFF

v_gene: TRBV7-9
abundance: few
d_gene: .
j_gene: TRBJ2-5
CDR3nt: TGTGCCAGCAGCCCCCTGGGCACGCAAGAGACCCAGTACTTC
CDR3aa: CASSPLGTQETQYF

v_gene: TRBV3-1/TRBV3-2
abundance: few
d_gene: TRBD2
j_gene: TRBJ2-1
CDR3nt: TGTGCCAGCAGCAGCCGCTATCCATCGCTAGCGGGGGAAAACAATGAGCAGTTCTTC
CDR3aa: CASSSRYPSLAGENNEQFF

v_gene: TRBV13
abundance: .
d_gene: .
j_gene: TRBJ1-3
CDR3nt: TGTGCCAGCAGCCCCCCTCTGGGGGGAAAGAGCTCTGGAAACACCATATATTTT
CDR3aa: CASSPPLGGKSSGNTIYF

v_gene: TRBV18
abundance: .
d_gene: .
j_gene: TRBJ2-3
CDR3nt: TGTGCCAGCTCACTACTCGGTGATACGCAGTATTTT
CDR3aa: CASSLLGDTQYF

v_gene: TRBV4-1
abundance: .
d_gene: .
j_gene: TRBJ1-5
CDR3nt: TGCGCCAGCAGCCAGGAAGGGGCCGCGAGCAATCAGCCCCAGCATTTT
CDR3aa: CASSQEGAASNQPQHF

v_gene: TRBV19
abundance: .
d_gene: .
j_gene: TRBJ1-5
CDR3nt: TGTGCCAGTAGTATAACACGCAATCAGCCCCAGCATTTT
CDR3aa: CASSITRNQPQHF

v_gene: TRBV4-1
abundance: .
d_gene: .
j_gene: TRBJ1-5
CDR3nt: TGCGCCAGCAGCCAAGGGCCGGCCAGGGGCCTCCATCAGCCCCAGCATTTT
CDR3aa: CASSQGPARGLHQPQHF

v_gene: TRBV19
abundance: .
d_gene: TRBD1
j_gene: TRBJ1-5
CDR3nt: TGTGCCAGTAGGGGAACGACAGGGGGCGGAAGGCAGCCCCAGCATTTT
CDR3aa: CASRGTTGGGRQPQHF

v_gene: TRBV2
abundance: .
d_gene: .
j_gene: TRBJ1-1
CDR3nt: TGTGCCAGCGGCAGACAGTCCACTGAAGCTTTCTTT
CDR3aa: CASGRQSTEAFF

v_gene: TRBV11-2
abundance: .
d_gene: TRBD2
j_gene: TRBJ2-2
CDR3nt: TGTGCCAGCAGCGGACGACTAGCGGGGACCCTGAACACCGGGGAGCTGTTTTTT
CDR3aa: CASSGRLAGTLNTGELFF

v_gene: TRBV5-1
abundance: .
d_gene: TRBD2
j_gene: TRBJ2-3
CDR3nt: TGCGCCAGCAGCCCCGGGACTAGCGGGGGGGCTACAGATACGCAGTATTTT
CDR3aa: CASSPGTSGGATDTQYF

v_gene: TRBV28
abundance: .
d_gene: .
j_gene: TRBJ2-2
CDR3nt: TGTGCCAGCAGTATACGACGAGCGAACACCGGGGAGCTGTTTTTT
CDR3aa: CASSIRRANTGELFF

v_gene: TRBV7-3
abundance: few
d_gene: .
j_gene: TRBJ1-1
CDR3nt: TGTGCCAGCAGCTTAATTGGGAACACTGAAGCTTTCTTT
CDR3aa: CASSLIGNTEAFF

v_gene: TRBV9
abundance: .
d_gene: TRBD2
j_gene: TRBJ2-3
CDR3nt: TGTGCCAGCAGCGTTTTAGCGGGGGAAACAGATACGCAGTATTTT
CDR3aa: CASSVLAGETDTQYF

v_gene: TRBV19
abundance: .
d_gene: .
j_gene: TRBJ1-1
CDR3nt: TGTGCCAGTAGTGACGGGGGTGAAGCTTTCTTT
CDR3aa: CASSDGGEAFF

v_gene: TRBV14
abundance: .
d_gene: TRBD2
j_gene: TRBJ2-7
CDR3nt: TGTGCCAGCAGCCAGCTAGCGGAGGTTAACTACGAGCAGTACTTC
CDR3aa: CASSQLAEVNYEQYF

v_gene: TRBV30
abundance: .
d_gene: .
j_gene: TRBJ1-2
CDR3nt: TGTGCCTGGACGGGACGGGATTATGGCTACACCTTC
CDR3aa: CAWTGRDYGYTF

v_gene: TRBV4-1
abundance: few
d_gene: .
j_gene: TRBJ2-6
CDR3nt: TGCGCCAGCAGCCAGGCAGCCTCTGGGGCCAACGTCCTGACTTTC
CDR3aa: CASSQAASGANVLTF

v_gene: TRBV27
abundance: .
d_gene: TRBD1
j_gene: TRBJ1-2
CDR3nt: TGTGCCAGCAGCCAGAGCACAGGGGGCAATTATGGCTACACCTTC
CDR3aa: CASSQSTGGNYGYTF

v_gene: TRBV2
abundance: few
d_gene: .
j_gene: TRBJ1-5
CDR3nt: TGTGCCAGCAGTGAAACCGGATATCAGCCCCAGCATTTT
CDR3aa: CASSETGYQPQHF

v_gene: TRBV7-2
abundance: .
d_gene: TRBD1
j_gene: TRBJ2-2
CDR3nt: TGTGCCAGCAGCTCGGGACAGCGTACCGGGGAGCTGTTTTTT
CDR3aa: CASSSGQRTGELFF

v_gene: TRBV7-2
abundance: few
d_gene: .
j_gene: TRBJ1-2
CDR3nt: TGTGCCAGCAGCTTAGGACAGTCTAACTATGGCTACACCTTC
CDR3aa: CASSLGQSNYGYTF

v_gene: TRBV19
abundance: .
d_gene: .
j_gene: TRBJ1-1
CDR3nt: TGTGCCAGTAGTCTTTCAGGGAACACTGAAGCTTTCTTT
CDR3aa: CASSLSGNTEAFF